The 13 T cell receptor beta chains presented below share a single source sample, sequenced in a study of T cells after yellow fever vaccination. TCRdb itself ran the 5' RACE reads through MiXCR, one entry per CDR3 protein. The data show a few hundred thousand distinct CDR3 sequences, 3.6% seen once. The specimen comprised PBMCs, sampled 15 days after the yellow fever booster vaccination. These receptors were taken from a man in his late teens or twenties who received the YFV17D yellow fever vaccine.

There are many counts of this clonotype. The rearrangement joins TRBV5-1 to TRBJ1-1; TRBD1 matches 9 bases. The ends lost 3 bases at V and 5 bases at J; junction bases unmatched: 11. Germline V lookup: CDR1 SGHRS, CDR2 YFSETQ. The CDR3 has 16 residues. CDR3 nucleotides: TGCGCCAGCAGCTCCCCCCGGGGACAGGGATATACTGAAGCTTTCTTT. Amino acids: CASSSPRGQGYTEAFF.

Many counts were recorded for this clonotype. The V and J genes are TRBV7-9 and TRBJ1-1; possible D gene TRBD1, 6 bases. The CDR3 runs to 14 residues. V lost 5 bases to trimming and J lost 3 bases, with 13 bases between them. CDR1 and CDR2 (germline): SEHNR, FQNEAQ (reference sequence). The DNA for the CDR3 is TGTGCCAGCAGCCCCAACCAGGGGTACACTGAAGCTTTCTTT. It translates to CASSPNQGYTEAFF.

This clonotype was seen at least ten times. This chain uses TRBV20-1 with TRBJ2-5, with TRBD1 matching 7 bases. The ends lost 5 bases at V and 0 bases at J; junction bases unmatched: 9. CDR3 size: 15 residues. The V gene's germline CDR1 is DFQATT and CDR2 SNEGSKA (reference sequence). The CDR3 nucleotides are TGCAGTGCTTCCGGGACAGATAAAGACCAAGAGACCCAGTACTTC. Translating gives CSASGTDKDQETQYF.

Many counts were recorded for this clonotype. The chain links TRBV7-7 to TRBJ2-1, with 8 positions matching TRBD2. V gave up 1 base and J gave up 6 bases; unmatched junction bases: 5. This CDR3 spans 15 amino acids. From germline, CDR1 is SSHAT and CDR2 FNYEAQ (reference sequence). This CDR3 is CASSLVAGGPNEQFF. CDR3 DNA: TGTGCCAGCAGCTTAGTCGCGGGGGGACCCAATGAGCAGTTCTTC. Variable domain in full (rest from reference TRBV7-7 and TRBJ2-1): GAGVSQSPRYKVTKRGQDVTLRCDPISSHATLYWYQQALGQGPEFLTYFNYEAQPDKSGLPSDRFSAERPEGSISTLTIQRTEQRDSAMYRCASSLVAGGPNEQFFGPGTRLTVL.

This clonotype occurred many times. CDR3 region: CASSLQGQTEKLFF. The CDR3 bases are TGTGCCAGCAGTTTACAAGGCCAGACCGAAAAACTGTTTTTT. The chain carries TRBV28 and TRBJ1-4; D not certain. Trimming took off 2 bases at V and 8 bases at J, with 12 bases between the two ends. Germline V gene lookup returns CDR1 MDHEN and CDR2 SYDVKM. The CDR3 is made up of 14 amino acids.

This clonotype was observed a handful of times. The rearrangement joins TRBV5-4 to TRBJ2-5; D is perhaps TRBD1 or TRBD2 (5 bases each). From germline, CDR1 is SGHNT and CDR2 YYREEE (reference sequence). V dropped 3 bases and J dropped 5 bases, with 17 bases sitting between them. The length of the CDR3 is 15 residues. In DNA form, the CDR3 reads TGTGCCAGCAGCTCGGGGACCATGAAGTGGGAGACCCAGTACTTC. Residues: CASSSGTMKWETQYF.

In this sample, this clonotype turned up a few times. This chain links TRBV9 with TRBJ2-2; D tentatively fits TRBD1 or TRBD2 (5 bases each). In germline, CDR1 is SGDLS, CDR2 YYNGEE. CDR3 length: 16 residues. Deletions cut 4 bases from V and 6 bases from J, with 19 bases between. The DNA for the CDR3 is TGTGCCAGCAGCTCCGGGACCCCATTCAACGCCGGGGAGCTGTTTTTT. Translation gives CASSSGTPFNAGELFF.

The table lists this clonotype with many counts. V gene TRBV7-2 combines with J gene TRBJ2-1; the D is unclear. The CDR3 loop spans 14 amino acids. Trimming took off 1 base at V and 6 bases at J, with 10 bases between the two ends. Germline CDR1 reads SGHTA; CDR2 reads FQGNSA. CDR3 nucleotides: TGTGCCAGCAGCTTAGAGGCCAGCCCCAATGAGCAGTTCTTC. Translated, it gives CASSLEASPNEQFF.

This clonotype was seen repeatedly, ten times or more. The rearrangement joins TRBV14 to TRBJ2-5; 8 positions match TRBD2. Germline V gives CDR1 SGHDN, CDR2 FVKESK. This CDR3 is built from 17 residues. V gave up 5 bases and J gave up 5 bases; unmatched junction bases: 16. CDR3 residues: CASSFESGGSRRETQYF. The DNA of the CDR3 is TGTGCCAGCAGCTTCGAGTCGGGGGGGTCCCGGCGGGAGACCCAGTACTTC.

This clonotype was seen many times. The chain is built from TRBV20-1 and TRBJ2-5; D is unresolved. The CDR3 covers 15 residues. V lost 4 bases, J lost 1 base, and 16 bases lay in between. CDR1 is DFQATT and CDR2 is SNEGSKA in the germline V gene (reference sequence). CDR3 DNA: TGCAGTGCTATTCGGAGCCGGCCTCCCCAAGAGACCCAGTACTTC. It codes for CSAIRSRPPQETQYF.

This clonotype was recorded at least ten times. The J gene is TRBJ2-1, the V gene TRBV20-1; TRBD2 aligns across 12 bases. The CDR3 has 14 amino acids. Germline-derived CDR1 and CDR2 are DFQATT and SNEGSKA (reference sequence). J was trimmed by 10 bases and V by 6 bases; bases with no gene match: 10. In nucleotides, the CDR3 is TGCAGTGCCACGCTAGCGGGGGGGCAGAACGAGCAGTTCTTC. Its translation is CSATLAGGQNEQFF.

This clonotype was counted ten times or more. CDR3 coding DNA: TGTGCCAGCAGCTTAATGGCCAGCTCCTACAATGAGCAGTTCTTC. Translating it yields CASSLMASSYNEQFF. This chain joins TRBV7-9 and TRBJ2-1; the D is unclear. The CDR3 covers 15 residues. The germline V gene has CDR1 SEHNR and CDR2 FQNEAQ (reference sequence). Deletions cut 2 bases from V and 0 bases from J, with 8 bases between.

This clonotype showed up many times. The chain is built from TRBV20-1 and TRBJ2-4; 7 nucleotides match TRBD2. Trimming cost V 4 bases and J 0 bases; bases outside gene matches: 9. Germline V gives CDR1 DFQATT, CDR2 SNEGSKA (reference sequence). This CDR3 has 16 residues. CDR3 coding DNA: TGCAGTGCTACTAGCGGCGGCACCGTAGCCAAAAACATTCAGTACTTC. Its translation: CSATSGGTVAKNIQYF.